These T cell receptor beta chains were read from a single sample in a study of cytomegalovirus exposure and HLA in healthy donors. Produced via immunoSEQ multiplex PCR; TCRdb's table is partial and in-frame only. Among 90,000 to 150,000 clones listed, under 90% were seen once. Sequencing was performed on PBMCs. The receptor source for this set is a woman aged 25 to 45 in good health and CMV-seronegative. Each CDR3 is given with its conserved first and last residue. The D gene is left open where the match is weak. Clone sizes are given selectively: once, few, many, or a class where the clone is expanded.

TRBD1	.	TRBV30	TRBJ1-2	TGTGCCTGGAGCCCAGACAGGGGGAACTATGGCTACACCTTC	CAWSPDRGNYGYTF
.	.	TRBV10-3	TRBJ2-1	TGTGCCATCAGTGAGTACCTAAATGAGCAGTTCTTC	CAISEYLNEQFF
TRBD1	.	TRBV2	TRBJ2-3	TGTGCCAGCAGCGGAGACAGGGCTAGCACAGATACGCAGTATTTT	CASSGDRASTDTQYF
.	.	TRBV15	TRBJ2-7	TGTGCCACCAGCAGGGAGGGACAGTCCTACGAGCAGTACTTC	CATSREGQSYEQYF
.	.	TRBV7-6	TRBJ1-5	TGTGCCAGCATCAAGCGGGGCTTTGGCAATCAGCCCCAGCATTTT	CASIKRGFGNQPQHF
TRBD1	.	TRBV7-9	TRBJ2-7	TGTGCCAGCAGCCCTGGACAGGGCCCCTACGAGCAGTACTTC	CASSPGQGPYEQYF
TRBD1	.	TRBV19	TRBJ1-6	TGTGCCAGTGGGGACAGGGAAAATTCACCCCTCCACTTT	CASGDRENSPLHF
TRBD2	.	TRBV18	TRBJ2-7	TGTGCCAGCTCACAGACTAGCGAGTACGAGCAGTACTTC	CASSQTSEYEQYF
.	.	TRBV19	TRBJ1-1	TGTGCCAGTAGTGTTCCGATTTTTACTCTGAACTTAAACACTGAAGCTTTCTTT	CASSVPIFTLNLNTEAFF
.	once	TRBV7-2	TRBJ1-1	TGTGCCAGCAGCTTATTCCCGCACTCTGAAGCTTTCTTT	CASSLFPHSEAFF
.	.	TRBV7-9	TRBJ2-2	TGTGCCAGCAGCTTAGCGGTTCTGGGGAGAGGCACCGGGGAGCTGTTTTTT	CASSLAVLGRGTGELFF
TRBD1	.	TRBV10-3	TRBJ2-7	TGTGCCATCAGTGAGGGGACAGGAGCCTACGAGCAGTACTTC	CAISEGTGAYEQYF
TRBD1	.	TRBV10-1	TRBJ1-4	TGCGCCAGCAGTGAGTCGACAGGGAAGGATGAAAAACTGTTTTTT	CASSESTGKDEKLFF
.	.	TRBV10-3	TRBJ1-2	TGTGCCATCAGTGATCAGGGTACCTTTGCCTATGGCTACACCTTC	CAISDQGTFAYGYTF
.	.	TRBV11-3	TRBJ2-7	TGTGCCAGCAGCCCACAACAGGGCTCCTACTACGAGCAGTACTTC	CASSPQQGSYYEQYF
TRBD1	.	TRBV19	TRBJ1-5	TGTGCCAGTACGGGACAGGTGCAACAGCCCCAGCATTTT	CASTGQVQQPQHF
.	.	TRBV19	TRBJ2-2	TGTGCCAGTACAGGGCCGAACACCGGGGAGCTGTTTTTT	CASTGPNTGELFF
TRBD1	.	TRBV27	TRBJ2-3	TGTGCCGGCCACAGGGGGCGCACAGATACGCAGTATTTT	CAGHRGRTDTQYF
TRBD1	.	TRBV6-1	TRBJ1-1	TGTGCCAGCACCCCAAGACAGGGAACTGAAGCTTTCTTT	CASTPRQGTEAFF
TRBD1	.	TRBV7-2	TRBJ1-4	TGTGCCAGCAGCTTAGCCTCGACAGGGACTAATGAAAAACTGTTTTTT	CASSLASTGTNEKLFF
.	.	TRBV6-6	TRBJ2-7	TGTGCCAGCAGTTATGGGCCTGGCTACGAGCAGTACTTC	CASSYGPGYEQYF
TRBD2	once	TRBV19	TRBJ2-3	TGTGCCAGTAGTCCGGGGACTAGGACCACAGATACGCAGTATTTT	CASSPGTRTTDTQYF
.	.	TRBV9	TRBJ1-1	TGTGCCAGCAGCCCCGGGGGGAACACTGAAGCTTTCTTT	CASSPGGNTEAFF
TRBD1	few	TRBV5-4	TRBJ1-1	TGTGCCAGCAGCTTGAACAGGGGGAACACTGAAGCTTTCTTT	CASSLNRGNTEAFF
.	.	TRBV11-2	TRBJ1-1	TGTGCCAGCAGCTTAGATAGGACTCCTGAAGCTTTCTTT	CASSLDRTPEAFF
TRBD1	once	TRBV2	TRBJ2-7	TGTGCCAGCAGGGATTCCGGCAGGGGGTTGCTCGAGCAGTACTTC	CASRDSGRGLLEQYF
TRBD1	.	TRBV5-5	TRBJ1-6	TGTGCCAGCAGCACCGGGACAGGGGGTTCACCCCTCCACTTT	CASSTGTGGSPLHF
TRBD1	.	TRBV6-6	TRBJ1-5	TGTGCCAGCACTAGGGGGCGCGGAGAGTATCAGCCCCAGCATTTT	CASTRGRGEYQPQHF
TRBD2	.	TRBV5-1	TRBJ2-3	TGCGCCAGCAGCTTGGAACTAGCGGGGTGGGGAGATACGCAGTATTTT	CASSLELAGWGDTQYF
.	.	TRBV5-1	TRBJ2-2	TGCGCCAGCAGCTTGGAATCGGTCACCGGGGAGCTGTTTTTT	CASSLESVTGELFF
TRBD2	.	TRBV10-1	TRBJ2-5	TGCGCCAGCAGTGAGTCCCAAGCGGGGGTGGAGATAGGGGAGACCCAGTACTTC	CASSESQAGVEIGETQYF
TRBD2	few	TRBV7-2	TRBJ2-5	TGTGCCAGCAGCTTGGGAAGCGGGGTTCAAGAGACCCAGTACTTC	CASSLGSGVQETQYF
TRBD2	.	TRBV10-3	TRBJ2-2	TGTGCCATCAATCCCGGGACTAGTGTCGCCGGGGAGCTGTTTTTT	CAINPGTSVAGELFF
TRBD1	many	TRBV9	TRBJ1-3	TGTGCCAGCAGCCCGACAGGGGGGAGAGGAAACACCATATATTTT	CASSPTGGRGNTIYF
.	.	TRBV5-1	TRBJ1-2	TGCGCCAGCAGCCCCGACAGGCCGTCCTATGGCTACACCTTC	CASSPDRPSYGYTF
.	.	TRBV29-1	TRBJ1-5	TGCAGCGTTAAAAATGGGCGGGAACAGCCCCAGCATTTT	CSVKNGREQPQHF
TRBD1	.	TRBV5-1	TRBJ2-5	TGCGCCAGCAGCCCTGGGACAGGGGGCTTAGAGACCCAGTACTTC	CASSPGTGGLETQYF
.	.	TRBV5-4	TRBJ1-2	TGTGCCAGCAGCCAATGGTGGCAGGGCCCCCTCCTCAACTATGGCTACACCTTC	CASSQWWQGPLLNYGYTF
TRBD2	.	TRBV5-4	TRBJ2-3	TGTGCCAGCAGCTTCCGTGGGAGGGTGGGCACAGATACGCAGTATTTT	CASSFRGRVGTDTQYF
TRBD2	.	TRBV6-4	TRBJ2-1	TGTGCCAGCAGTGAGACTAGCGGGGGCGGGGATGAGCAGTTCTTC	CASSETSGGGDEQFF
TRBD1	.	TRBV5-5	TRBJ1-2	TGTGCCAGCAGCTCGACCGGGACAGCGACGTGGGGCTACACCTTC	CASSSTGTATWGYTF
.	.	TRBV30	TRBJ1-1	TGTGCTATTCCGGGTGAGGACACTGAAGCTTTCTTT	CAIPGEDTEAFF
.	.	TRBV5-1	TRBJ2-3	TGCGCCAGCAGCGTGCTGATTCAAGCTAGCACAGATACGCAGTATTTT	CASSVLIQASTDTQYF
TRBD2	.	TRBV11-2	TRBJ2-7	TGTGCCAGCAGCTTAAGCGGGATTCAGTCCTACGAGCAGTACTTC	CASSLSGIQSYEQYF
.	few	TRBV27	TRBJ1-5	TGTGCCAGCAGGGCAGGGGCCAATCAGCCCCAGCATTTT	CASRAGANQPQHF
TRBD2	.	TRBV25-1	TRBJ2-3	TGTGCCAGCAGTCCTAGCGGGGCCACAGATACGCAGTATTTT	CASSPSGATDTQYF
.	.	TRBV27	TRBJ2-7	TGTGCCACCGGCTGGGGAGCATACGAGCAGTACTTC	CATGWGAYEQYF
TRBD2	.	TRBV11-2	TRBJ2-1	TGTGCCAGCAGCTTCGGCGACGGGTGGGGGGGCTACAATGAGCAGTTCTTC	CASSFGDGWGGYNEQFF
TRBD2	.	TRBV5-8	TRBJ2-3	TGTGCCAGCAGCTTGGTGAGCGGGGGTCGCACAGATACGCAGTATTTT	CASSLVSGGRTDTQYF
.	.	TRBV19	TRBJ1-6	TGTGCCAGTAGACTTTCGGACATCCAACCTAATTCACCCCTCCACTTT	CASRLSDIQPNSPLHF
TRBD1	.	TRBV7-3	TRBJ2-6	TGTGCCAGCAGCTTAACGCCCAGGGGGCCCCTTCCTGGGGCCAACGTCCTGACTTTC	CASSLTPRGPLPGANVLTF
TRBD1	.	TRBV9	TRBJ2-1	TGTGCCAGCAGCGACGACAGGGTGAGGGACAATGAGCAGTTCTTC	CASSDDRVRDNEQFF
TRBD2	.	TRBV19	TRBJ2-7	TGTGCCAGTAGTATCCAGGGGACTAGCTCCTACGAGCAGTACTTC	CASSIQGTSSYEQYF
.	once	TRBV15	TRBJ2-7	TGTGCCACCAGCTCGGGTCTACTCTCCTACGAGCAGTACTTC	CATSSGLLSYEQYF
TRBD2	.	TRBV6-6	TRBJ2-5	TGTGCCAGTCTACTAGCGGGGGGGTTGGAGACCCAGTACTTC	CASLLAGGLETQYF
.	.	TRBV28	TRBJ2-5	TGTGCCAGCAGTTTAGGGATTAGGGCGGAGGAAGAGACCCAGTACTTC	CASSLGIRAEEETQYF
TRBD1	.	TRBV2	TRBJ2-1	TGTGCCAGCAGTTCCACAGGGGTTGAGCAGTTCTTC	CASSSTGVEQFF